This entry concerns a single TCR beta chain. The entry originates in a study of blood T cell repertoires in COVID-19. The wider study: Spain, Italy and the United States supplied samples that represented acute and convalescent COVID-19. T cells, B-cell-depleted T cells, or PBMCs provided the cDNA or gDNA that served as material.

The V and J ends lost 3 bases and 4 bases respectively, with 9 bases between them. There are 12 residues in the CDR3. Germline V gene sequence: CDR1 GTSNPN, CDR2 SVGIG (reference sequence). Original handling: Amplification of reference gene primers provided the estimated nucleated cell counts. Assay used: immunoSEQ multiplex PCR; TCRdb lists only in-frame clones, some missing. The V and J calls and the clone size are those of that table, but D and trimming were determined from the DNA. The data contain around 250,000 clones, roughly nine tenths of them seen just once; the ten biggest clones take up 5.5% to 8%.

The gene calls are TRBV30 and TRBJ1-2; D remains unclear. This clonotype was obtained from a man in his 60s with acute or convalescent COVID-19. Input material: peripheral blood. CDR3 bases: TGTGCCTGGAGCGGGGTCAGCTATGGCTACACCTTC. Protein product: CAWSGVSYGYTF.